One sample yielded the 30 T cell receptor beta chains listed below, sequenced in a study of T cells in Graves' hyperthyroidism and ophthalmopathy. RNA transcripts served as the template for amplifying TCR beta CDR3 regions. An initial round of RT-PCR targeting the TCR CDR3 relied on the HTBI primer set. TCRdb recomputed calls from the multiplex PCR reads with MiXCR, one row per CDR3 protein. The repertoire has about 360,000 distinct CDR3 sequences, around 14% of them found once; the top ten carry about 9.1%. What was sequenced was blood. These receptors all come from a woman between 18 and 29 years old with Graves' hyperthyroidism.

This clonotype has a count of ten or more. The chain recombines TRBV3-1 with TRBJ2-7; 10 bases align to TRBD1. This CDR3 region has 16 residues. Germline V gene lookup returns CDR1 LGHDT and CDR2 YNNKEL (reference sequence). V was clipped by 1 base and J by 2 bases; unmatched bases: 5. The CDR3 DNA reads TGTGCCAGCAGCCAAGGACAGGGGGCCCCCGCCTACGAGCAGTACTTC. Translation gives CASSQGQGAPAYEQYF.

This clonotype was recorded many times. The J gene is TRBJ1-2, the V gene TRBV24-1; 7 bases are a match to TRBD1. V trimming: 7 bases; J trimming: 2 bases; junction bases outside the gene matches: 9. Germline V gene lookup returns CDR1 KGHDR and CDR2 SFDVKD. This CDR3 spans 15 amino acids. The CDR3 region is CATSSTGANNYGYTF. The CDR3 DNA reads TGTGCCACCAGCAGCACAGGGGCCAACAACTATGGCTACACCTTC.

This clonotype was counted at least ten times. CDR3 residues: CASSIVGDSSNQPQHF. Here the CDR3 DNA reads TGTGCCAGTAGTATAGTAGGGGACAGCAGCAATCAGCCCCAGCATTTT. The J gene is TRBJ1-5, the V gene TRBV19, with 7 bases matching TRBD1. Per the germline V gene, CDR1 is LNHDA and CDR2 is SQIVND (reference sequence). The CDR3 runs to 16 residues. Trimming cost V 1 base and J 1 base; bases outside gene matches: 4.

This clonotype was observed at least ten times. V usage is TRBV11-2 and J usage is TRBJ2-3; 8 bases are shared with TRBD2. Germline-derived CDR1 and CDR2 are SGHAT and FQNNGV. V shed 4 bases, J shed 1 base, and the junction held 10 bases outside the gene matches. The CDR3 has 17 amino acids. DNA for the CDR3: TGTGCCAGCAGCTCGCCCTATCGGGGGGGGCGCACAGATACGCAGTATTTT. It specifies CASSSPYRGGRTDTQYF.

The chain combines TRBV28 with TRBJ1-5; 9 bases are a match to TRBD1. CDR1 is MDHEN and CDR2 is SYDVKM in the germline V gene. This CDR3 is 15 amino acids long. Germline trimming cut 4 bases from V and 6 bases from J; bases unmatched to any gene: 7. The chain's CDR3 is CASSSPRDRAQPQHF. CDR3 nucleotides: TGTGCCAGCAGTTCCCCCCGGGACAGGGCTCAGCCCCAGCATTTT.

This clonotype occurred many times. In DNA, the CDR3 is TGTGCCAGCAGCCAAGAGAATAGGCCGAACAATGAGCAGTTCTTC. Residues: CASSQENRPNNEQFF. The chain employs TRBV4-2 and TRBJ2-1; no definite D call. CDR3 length equals 15 residues. Germline-derived CDR1 and CDR2 are LGHNA and YNFKEQ. V lost 0 bases and J lost 5, with 11 bases in between.

This clonotype was detected ten times or more. The V call is TRBV30, the J call TRBJ2-2; D remains ambiguous. V was pared by 3 bases and J by 5 bases, with 7 bases between. Germline V lookup: CDR1 GTSNPN, CDR2 SVGIG (reference sequence). The CDR3 has 12 residues. The CDR3: CAWRNWTGELFF. CDR3 nucleotide sequence: TGTGCCTGGAGAAATTGGACCGGGGAGCTGTTTTTT. Using reference TRBV30 and TRBJ2-2 for the parts outside the CDR3, the full variable domain is SQTIHQWPATLVQPVGSPLSLECTVEGTSNPNLYWYRQAAGRGLQLLFYSVGIGQISSEVPQNLSASRPQDRQFILSSKKLLLSDSGFYLCAWRNWTGELFFGEGSRLTVL.

At least ten counts were recorded for this clonotype. CDR3 sequence: CASRLRTGRTTEAFF. The CDR3 nucleotides are TGTGCCAGCAGATTAAGGACAGGGAGGACCACTGAAGCTTTCTTT. This chain links TRBV7-2 with TRBJ1-1; 8 bases agree with TRBD1. V lost 6 bases, J lost 4 bases, and 10 bases stayed unmatched. The CDR3 covers 15 residues. Germline values: CDR1 SGHTA, CDR2 FQGNSA.

This clonotype appeared many times. The DNA of the CDR3 is TGTGCCAGCAGCCGGACGGTGGGGGAGACCCAGTACTTC. Its translation: CASSRTVGETQYF. The chain is built from TRBV11-2 and TRBJ2-5; no clear D. The CDR3 consists of 13 residues. CDR1 SGHAT and CDR2 FQNNGV come from the germline V gene. Trimming stripped 5 bases from V and 5 bases from J, with 12 bases between.

This clonotype was picked up many times. This chain links TRBV19 with TRBJ1-5; 10 nucleotides line up with TRBD1. Germline V gives CDR1 LNHDA, CDR2 SQIVND (reference sequence). V lost 4 bases to trimming and J lost 2 bases; unmatched junction nucleotides: 8. CDR3 length: 17 amino acids. In DNA form, the CDR3 reads TGTGCCAGTAGTACCACGACAGGGGGCGCGGGCAATCAGCCCCAGCATTTT. It codes for CASSTTTGGAGNQPQHF. Looking up the rest from reference TRBV19 and TRBJ1-5 gives the full variable domain: DGGITQSPKYLFRKEGQNVTLSCEQNLNHDAMYWYRQDPGQGLRLIYYSQIVNDFQKGDIAEGYSVSREKKESFPLTVTSAQKNPTAFYLCASSTTTGGAGNQPQHFGDGTRLSIL.

Ten or more counts support this clonotype. The J gene is TRBJ2-7, the V gene TRBV11-2; TRBD2 aligns across 10 bases. Germline V CDR1 and CDR2: SGHAT, FQNNGV. The junction had 3 bases not matched to a gene; V was cut back by 3 bases and J by 4 bases. The CDR3 spans 14 residues. CDR3: CASSFLAGEYEQYF. DNA for the CDR3: TGTGCCAGCAGCTTCCTAGCGGGGGAATACGAGCAGTACTTC.

In its sample, this clonotype was seen many times. This chain connects TRBV15 to TRBJ2-3; 7 nucleotides align to TRBD2. The CDR3 loop spans 14 amino acids. CDR1 is LNHNV, CDR2 YYDKDF, per germline (reference sequence). J lost 6 bases, V lost 5 bases, and 8 bases had no gene match. CDR3 in amino acids: CATSPGGLVDTQYF. The CDR3 nucleotides are TGTGCCACCAGCCCGGGGGGACTCGTCGATACGCAGTATTTT.

In DNA form, the CDR3 reads TGTGCCATCACCAGTACTGGAAACACCATATATTTT. This encodes CAITSTGNTIYF. The J gene is TRBJ1-3, the V gene TRBV10-3; D is undetermined. V lost 7 bases and J 2 bases, leaving 6 bases between the germline ends. The CDR3 has 12 amino acids. The germline gives CDR1 ENHRY, CDR2 SYGVKD.

Of note for this clonotype: A read error is possible here, since a much larger clone lies one base away. V is TRBV6-1 and J is TRBJ2-5, with a tentative D call TRBD1 (6 bases). The CDR3 runs 14 residues. Germline loops: CDR1 MNHNS, CDR2 SASEGT. The CDR3 loop reads CAISEPQGKETQYF. For the CDR3, the DNA is TGTGCCATCAGTGAGCCACAGGGAAAAGAGACCCAGTACTTC.

This clonotype was observed a handful of times. V is TRBV20-1 and J is TRBJ1-6, with D hard to call. Between the trimmed V and J ends, which lost 6 bases and 7 bases, there was a span of 10 bases. CDR1 and CDR2 (germline): DFQATT, SNEGSKA (reference sequence). The CDR3 has 12 amino acids. The chain's CDR3 is CSAHQGNSPLHF. The CDR3 DNA follows: TGCAGTGCCCACCAAGGCAATTCACCCCTCCACTTT.

This clonotype appeared a few times. The CDR3 is CASSLKRQNEQFF. CDR3 DNA sequence: TGTGCCAGCAGCTTAAAGCGACAGAATGAGCAGTTCTTC. The V and J genes are TRBV7-3 and TRBJ2-1; maybe TRBD1 (5 bases). V was trimmed by 1 base and J by 7 bases, leaving 8 bases between them. The CDR3 is 13 amino acids. Germline values: CDR1 SGHTA, CDR2 FQGTGA.

This clonotype was observed a handful of times. A single base separates this from a much larger clone, so it may be a read error. This sequence joins TRBV12-3 or TRBV12-4 and TRBJ2-1; D call uncertain. V was trimmed by 3 bases and J by 9 bases, leaving 12 bases between them. This CDR3 contains 13 residues. DNA of the CDR3: TGTGCCAGCAGTTTTGAGGTTCAAGGTGAGCAGTTCTTC. Translated: CASSFEVQGEQFF.

In its sample, this clonotype was seen many times. This CDR3 reads CSARRGDAVGGNTIYF. CDR3 in DNA: TGCAGTGCTAGACGGGGGGACGCGGTGGGCGGAAACACCATATATTTT. V and J are TRBV20-1 and TRBJ1-3; weak D call: TRBD1 (5 bases). Germline loops: CDR1 DFQATT, CDR2 SNEGSKA (reference sequence). This CDR3 comprises 16 residues. Trimming pared 2 bases from V and 4 bases from J, leaving 18 bases between.

The chain carries TRBV4-2 and TRBJ2-2; 7 positions match TRBD2. The CDR3 has 18 residues. V gave up 2 bases and J gave up 5 bases; unmatched junction bases: 14. Germline assignment: CDR1 LGHNA and CDR2 YNFKEQ. In DNA form, the CDR3 reads TGTGCCAGCAGCCAAATTATCAGGGAGGGGTTTGGGACCGGGGAGCTGTTTTTT. It codes for CASSQIIREGFGTGELFF.

This chain joins TRBV10-1 and TRBJ2-1, with D perhaps matching TRBD1 or TRBD2 (5 bases each). Deletions cut 5 bases from V and 6 bases from J, with 14 bases between. The length of the CDR3 is 14 residues. Germline V gene sequence: CDR1 WNHNN, CDR2 SYGVQD (reference sequence). Here the CDR3 reads CASSQGRRPNEQFF. For the CDR3, the DNA is TGCGCCAGCAGTCAGGGACGGAGACCCAATGAGCAGTTCTTC.

A note on this clonotype: Possible read error: a much larger clone is one base away. The chain is built from TRBV30 and TRBJ2-7; possibly TRBD2 for D (6 bases). The germline V gene has CDR1 GTSNPN and CDR2 SVGIG (reference sequence). V gave up 0 bases and J gave up 5 bases, with 14 bases separating them. This CDR3 is built from 14 residues. CDR3 sequence (DNA): TGTGCCTGGAGTGTAGTAGGAGGGAACGACGAGCAGTACTTC. Its protein product is CAWSVVGGNDEQYF.

This clonotype was seen ten or more times. The chain has TRBV24-1 and TRBJ2-1; possibly TRBD1 for D (6 bases). The CDR3 runs to 17 residues. From germline, CDR1 is KGHDR and CDR2 SFDVKD. V shed 0 bases and J shed 4 bases, with 15 bases lying between them. The CDR3 DNA reads as TGTGCCACCAGTGATTTGGGGCAGGGGAAGCTTTACAATGAGCAGTTCTTC. It yields the protein CATSDLGQGKLYNEQFF.

This chain uses TRBV7-2 with TRBJ2-1, with 8 bases matching TRBD2. Losses at the gene ends were 0 bases for V and 7 bases for J; bases not matched to a gene: 8. The CDR3 runs 16 residues. Germline lookup yields CDR1 SGHTA and CDR2 FQGNSA. The CDR3 sequence is CASSLAPGGAGNEQFF. The CDR3 DNA reads as TGTGCCAGCAGCTTAGCGCCGGGGGGGGCCGGTAATGAGCAGTTCTTC.

At least ten counts were recorded for this clonotype. This sequence joins TRBV20-1 and TRBJ1-1; 7 bases agree with TRBD1. Germline CDR1 DFQATT, CDR2 SNEGSKA (reference sequence). The CDR3 is 15 residues long. J gave up 2 bases and V 4 bases, and 10 bases lay outside the gene matches. CDR3 DNA: TGCAGTGCTATGACAGGGTTTTGGCCCAACACTGAAGCTTTCTTT. It translates to CSAMTGFWPNTEAFF.

This clonotype was seen many times. The chain employs TRBV6-1 and TRBJ2-1, with D possibly matching TRBD1 (6 bases). Germline V CDR1 and CDR2: MNHNS, SASEGT. There are 14 residues in the CDR3. The V gene lost 1 base and the J gene lost 4 bases, with 8 bases spanning the gap. DNA for the CDR3: TGTGCCAGCAGTGAAGGGCAGGGGTACAATGAGCAGTTCTTC. It encodes CASSEGQGYNEQFF.

Ten or more counts support this clonotype. The CDR3 sequence is CSARGFRGMNTEAFF. For the CDR3, the DNA is TGCAGTGCTAGAGGGTTTAGGGGAATGAACACTGAAGCTTTCTTT. The chain carries TRBV20-1 and TRBJ1-1; D possibly corresponds to TRBD1 (5 bases). Germline V gene sequence: CDR1 DFQATT, CDR2 SNEGSKA (reference sequence). This CDR3 comprises 15 residues. The germline V and J ends were trimmed by 1 base and 0 bases, with 12 bases remaining between them.

With respect to this clonotype: This sequence may be a read error, since a much larger clone differs from it by one base. This chain joins TRBV28 and TRBJ2-7; D not resolved. Trimming stripped 6 bases from V and 5 bases from J, with 11 bases between. CDR1 and CDR2 from the germline V gene are MDHEN and SYDVKM. The CDR3 has 12 residues. CDR3 sequence (DNA): TGTGCCAGCAGCAGAAAAAACCACGAGCAGTACTTC. It translates to CASSRKNHEQYF.

This rearrangement joins TRBV2 to TRBJ1-2; D is possibly TRBD1 (5 bases). The CDR3 is made up of 14 amino acids. The V gene's germline CDR1 is SNHLY and CDR2 FYNNEI. Trimming shortened V by 2 bases and J by 6 bases, and 13 bases separated the two germline ends. The CDR3 reads CASSEYTGGNGYTF. CDR3 DNA sequence: TGTGCCAGCAGTGAATATACCGGGGGGAATGGCTACACCTTC.

This chain links TRBV18 with TRBJ2-3; TRBD1 matches at 8 bases. Germline values: CDR1 KGHSH, CDR2 LQKENI. The CDR3 is 17 residues long. V trimming: 3 bases; J trimming: 6 bases; junction bases outside the gene matches: 14. CDR3 loop: CASSPFPGQAQEDTQYF. The DNA of the CDR3 is TGTGCCAGCTCACCCTTTCCGGGACAGGCCCAGGAGGATACGCAGTATTTT.

On this clonotype: Germline and junction disagree at one end, which may indicate a read error. This chain links TRBV15 with TRBJ2-2; D gene ambiguous. The CDR3 extends over 13 amino acids. CDR1 and CDR2 from the germline V gene are LNHNV and YYDKDF (reference sequence). The CDR3 here is CAASREPAGELFF. CDR3 nucleotides: TGTGCCGCCAGCAGAGAGCCGGCCGGGGAGCTGTTTTTT.